The 25 T cell receptor beta chains given below trace back to one sample, sequenced in a study of cytomegalovirus exposure and HLA in healthy donors. PCR amplification relied on 60 Vbeta primers (plus 13 Jbeta primers). This table comes from immunoSEQ multiplex PCR, and its TCRdb copy is limited to in-frame clones, with some not included. The repertoire table contains more than 130,000 clones. The sample consisted of PBMCs. These receptors were collected from a man aged 35-49 years in good health and CMV-seronegative.

The V gene is TRBV7-8, the J gene TRBJ1-3, with D perhaps matching TRBD1 (5 bases). The CDR3 sequence is 15 residues long. Germline-derived CDR1 and CDR2 are SGHVS and FQNEAQ. V was pared by 5 bases and J by 3 bases, with 14 bases between. CDR3 coding DNA: TGTGCCAGCAGCCTGACAGTACAATTTGGAAACACCATATATTTT. Translated: CASSLTVQFGNTIYF. The complete variable domain, with remaining parts taken from reference TRBV7-8 and TRBJ1-3, reads GAGVSQSPRYKVAKRGQDVALRCDPISGHVSLFWYQQALGQGPEFLTYFQNEAQLDKSGLPSDRFFAERPEGSVSTLKIQRTQQEDSAVYLCASSLTVQFGNTIYFGEGSWLTVV.

The chain links TRBV2 to TRBJ2-1, with 16 nucleotides matching TRBD2. Germline V gene lookup returns CDR1 SNHLY and CDR2 FYNNEI. V lost 6 bases, J lost 16 bases, and 9 bases stayed unmatched. CDR3 length: 14 residues. The CDR3 sequence: CASRGTSGGAELFF. CDR3 DNA sequence: TGTGCCAGCAGGGGGACTAGCGGGGGGGCCGAGCTATTCTTC.

The gene calls are TRBV18 and TRBJ2-2, with D possibly being TRBD1 (5 bases). Germline assignment: CDR1 KGHSH and CDR2 LQKENI. CDR3 length equals 16 residues. V was trimmed by 1 base and J by 2 bases, leaving 11 bases between them. The chain's CDR3 is CASSPLVRANTGELFF. The DNA of the CDR3 is TGTGCCAGCTCACCACTCGTCAGGGCAAACACCGGGGAGCTGTTTTTT. Drawing the rest from reference TRBV18 and TRBJ2-2, the complete variable domain is NAGVMQNPRHLVRRRGQEARLRCSPMKGHSHVYWYRQLPEEGLKFMVYLQKENIIDESGMPKERFSAEFPKEGPSILRIQQVVRGDSAAYFCASSPLVRANTGELFFGEGSRLTVL.

This chain uses TRBV7-8 with TRBJ2-5; 11 nucleotides align to TRBD2. CDR3 size: 18 residues. CDR1 SGHVS and CDR2 FQNEAQ come from the germline V gene. The junction had 15 bases not matched to a gene; V was cut back by 4 bases and J by 5 bases. The CDR3 bases are TGTGCCAGCAGCTCCCGCGGGACTAGCGGAGAGTTTGGGGAGACCCAGTACTTC. It specifies CASSSRGTSGEFGETQYF.

V is TRBV5-4 and J is TRBJ2-1; 12 nucleotides line up with TRBD2. Per germline, CDR1 SGHNT and CDR2 YYREEE (reference sequence). The V and J ends lost 4 bases and 2 bases, in that order; junction bases with no gene match: 1. The CDR3 extends over 15 amino acids. The CDR3 is CASSPSGGAYNEQFF. The CDR3 DNA follows: TGTGCCAGCAGCCCTAGCGGGGGGGCCTACAATGAGCAGTTCTTC.

V is TRBV9 and J is TRBJ2-3; TRBD1 is a possible D gene (5 bases). Trimming pared 0 bases from V and 6 bases from J, leaving 8 bases between. Germline V lookup: CDR1 SGDLS, CDR2 YYNGEE. The CDR3 length is 13 residues. The CDR3 DNA reads as TGTGCCAGCAGCGTAGATAAGGGGGATACGCAGTATTTT. It translates to CASSVDKGDTQYF. The full variable domain, its missing parts supplied by reference TRBV9 and TRBJ2-3, is DSGVTQTPKHLITATGQRVTLRCSPRSGDLSVYWYQQSLDQGLQFLIQYYNGEERAKGNILERFSAQQFPDLHSELNLSSLELGDSALYFCASSVDKGDTQYFGPGTRLTVL.

J is TRBJ1-4 and V is TRBV29-1, with D possibly being TRBD1 (5 bases). V was shortened by 4 bases and J by 3 bases, with 9 bases between the two germline ends. Germline V lookup: CDR1 SQVTM, CDR2 ANQGSEA. The CDR3 is 13 amino acids. The CDR3 loop is CSVVVGPNEKLFF. The DNA of the CDR3 is TGCAGCGTTGTTGTGGGGCCTAATGAAAAACTGTTTTTT. The variable domain in full, completed from reference TRBV29-1 and TRBJ1-4, reads SAVISQKPSRDICQRGTSLTIQCQVDSQVTMMFWYRQQPGQSLTLIATANQGSEATYESGFVIDKFPISRPNLTFSTLTVSNMSPEDSSIYLCSVVVGPNEKLFFGSGTQLSVL.

This chain links TRBV28 with TRBJ1-2, with D possibly TRBD1 on 6 matching bases. Trimming cost V 2 bases and J 6 bases, with 16 bases left between them. The germline V gene encodes CDR1 MDHEN and CDR2 SYDVKM. There are 15 residues in the CDR3. As DNA, the CDR3 is TGTGCCAGCAGTTTACCCCCGCAGGGGCCTAATGGCTACACCTTC. Amino acid sequence: CASSLPPQGPNGYTF.

The V gene is TRBV9, the J gene TRBJ2-3; 11 bases are shared with TRBD2. Germline CDR1 and CDR2: SGDLS and YYNGEE. The ends lost 0 bases at V and 5 bases at J; junction bases unmatched: 5. The CDR3 length is 16 residues. CDR3 residues: CASSVAISGGGDTQYF. As DNA, the CDR3 is TGTGCCAGCAGCGTAGCGATTAGCGGGGGGGGAGATACGCAGTATTTT. Supplemented by reference TRBV9 and TRBJ2-3, the full variable domain reads DSGVTQTPKHLITATGQRVTLRCSPRSGDLSVYWYQQSLDQGLQFLIQYYNGEERAKGNILERFSAQQFPDLHSELNLSSLELGDSALYFCASSVAISGGGDTQYFGPGTRLTVL.

This sequence joins TRBV6-5 and TRBJ2-7, with a tentative D call TRBD1 (6 bases). The V end lost 6 bases, the J end lost 5 bases, and 14 bases lay between the germline ends. CDR1 is MNHEY and CDR2 is SVGAGI in the germline V gene. The CDR3 extends over 13 amino acids. CDR3 bases: TGTGCCAGCAGGGGAAGTGGGGGCAACGAGCAGTACTTC. Protein sequence: CASRGSGGNEQYF.

J is TRBJ1-5 and V is TRBV2; tentatively, D is TRBD1 (5 bases). Germline V lookup: CDR1 SNHLY, CDR2 FYNNEI. The ends were cut back, 4 bases at V and 2 bases at J, with 18 bases in the middle. The CDR3 is 17 residues long. The CDR3, as DNA: TGTGCCAGCAGTGCTGGGACCGGGAGTCGTGGCAATCAGCCCCAGCATTTT. Protein: CASSAGTGSRGNQPQHF.

V gene TRBV7-6 combines with J gene TRBJ2-1; D possibly corresponds to TRBD1 (6 bases). This CDR3 has 11 residues. Deletions cut 1 base from V and 13 bases from J, with 8 bases between. CDR1 and CDR2 (germline): SGHVS, FNYEAQ. CDR3 amino acids: CASSLGGRQFF. CDR3 in DNA: TGTGCCAGCAGCTTAGGGGGGCGTCAGTTCTTC.

This chain joins TRBV5-1 and TRBJ2-6, with D maybe TRBD1 (6 bases). The germline gives CDR1 SGHRS, CDR2 YFSETQ. The V and J ends lost 4 bases and 0 bases respectively, with 11 bases between them. This CDR3 spans 16 amino acids. For the CDR3, the DNA is TGCGCCAGCAGCGGGGGACAAGGCTCTGGGGCCAACGTCCTGACTTTC. It is translated as CASSGGQGSGANVLTF. The entire variable domain, with the rest obtained from reference TRBV5-1 and TRBJ2-6, is as follows: KAGVTQTPRYLIKTRGQQVTLSCSPISGHRSVSWYQQTPGQGLQFLFEYFSETQRNKGNFPGRFSGRQFSNSRSEMNVSTLELGDSALYLCASSGGQGSGANVLTFGAGSRLTVL.

The chain has TRBV19 and TRBJ2-3, with 7 positions matching TRBD2. The V gene's germline CDR1 is LNHDA and CDR2 SQIVND (reference sequence). J gave up 0 bases and V 3 bases, and 6 bases lay outside the gene matches. CDR3 length: 16 amino acids. The CDR3 region is CASSMLASGSTDTQYF. For the CDR3, the DNA is TGTGCCAGTAGTATGCTCGCTAGCGGAAGCACAGATACGCAGTATTTT.

The chain employs TRBV6-5 and TRBJ2-5, with 7 positions matching TRBD1. The length of the CDR3 is 12 residues. Germline V gene sequence: CDR1 MNHEY, CDR2 SVGAGI. The V gene end was trimmed by 6 bases and the J gene end by 4 bases; junction bases not matched to a gene: 2. DNA for the CDR3: TGTGCCAGCAGGAGGGGGCGAGAGACCCAGTACTTC. Encoded protein: CASRRGRETQYF.

The chain has TRBV29-1 and TRBJ1-6; 7 nucleotides line up with TRBD1. V was pared by 5 bases and J by 8 bases, with 12 bases of the junction left unmatched. Per the germline V gene, CDR1 is SQVTM and CDR2 is ANQGSEA. CDR3 length: 15 amino acids. The chain's CDR3 is CSVYTGDSPHSPLHF. CDR3 coding DNA: TGCAGCGTTTATACAGGGGACTCACCCCATTCACCCCTCCACTTT. The full variable domain, rest sourced from reference TRBV29-1 and TRBJ1-6, is SAVISQKPSRDICQRGTSLTIQCQVDSQVTMMFWYRQQPGQSLTLIATANQGSEATYESGFVIDKFPISRPNLTFSTLTVSNMSPEDSSIYLCSVYTGDSPHSPLHFGNGTRLTVT.

The rearrangement joins TRBV10-1 to TRBJ2-3; a possible D gene is TRBD1 (6 bases). Germline CDR1 WNHNN, CDR2 SYGVQD (reference sequence). Between the trimmed V and J ends, which lost 7 bases and 2 bases, there was a span of 22 bases. The CDR3 has 17 residues. CDR3 sequence: CASNSVHYRVVTDTQYF. CDR3 DNA sequence: TGCGCCAGCAATAGCGTTCATTACAGGGTAGTCACAGATACGCAGTATTTT.

The CDR3 loop is CASSIRGLNEKLFF. The CDR3 DNA is TGTGCCAGTAGTATCCGAGGGCTCAACGAAAAACTGTTTTTT. This chain joins TRBV19 and TRBJ1-4; D gene ambiguous. Looked up from germline, CDR1 is LNHDA and CDR2 is SQIVND (reference sequence). CDR3 size: 14 residues. V lost 3 bases, J lost 8 bases, and 13 bases lay in between.

The V and J genes are TRBV4-3 and TRBJ1-3; D unresolved. The CDR3 is made up of 16 amino acids. Germline CDR1 reads LGHNA; CDR2 reads YSLEER. V was cut by 0 bases and J by 4 bases, with 13 bases left in between. The CDR3 DNA sequence: TGCGCCAGCAGCCAAGATCCCCGGGCGGGGGGAAACACCATATATTTT. Protein product: CASSQDPRAGGNTIYF.

This chain links TRBV28 with TRBJ1-6; the D gene is possibly TRBD1 (6 bases). V lost 8 bases and J lost 6, with 14 bases in between. Germline V gene sequence: CDR1 MDHEN, CDR2 SYDVKM. The CDR3 is 14 amino acids. The DNA of the CDR3 is TGTGCCAGCCAAGCAGGGGCGCGTAATTCACCCCTCCACTTT. Translating gives CASQAGARNSPLHF.

V and J are TRBV28 and TRBJ2-3, with D possibly being TRBD2 (7 bases). The CDR3 covers 14 residues. V gave up 5 bases and J gave up 7 bases, with 16 bases separating them. In germline, CDR1 is MDHEN, CDR2 SYDVKM. CDR3 sequence (DNA): TGTGCCAGCAGTCCCCCTCGGGGGGCCTATACGCAGTATTTT. It codes for CASSPPRGAYTQYF.

About this clone itself: Other DNA sequences of this sample code for an identical CDR3. The chain joins TRBV29-1 to TRBJ2-6; 12 positions match TRBD1. The CDR3 runs to 15 residues. In germline, CDR1 is SQVTM, CDR2 ANQGSEA. The trim removed 6 bases at V and 2 bases at J, leaving 2 bases unmatched. CDR3 amino acids: CSVGDRGPGANVLTF. Written as DNA, the CDR3 is TGCAGCGTGGGGGACAGGGGGCCTGGGGCCAACGTCCTGACTTTC.

The chain recombines TRBV11-1 with TRBJ1-6, with 7 bases fitting TRBD1. The germline V gene has CDR1 SGHAT and CDR2 FQDESV (reference sequence). Trimming at V came to 5 bases and at J to 6 bases, leaving 4 bases not matched to a gene. This CDR3 comprises 14 residues. CDR3 in amino acids: CASSAGTVNSPLHF. In DNA form, the CDR3 reads TGTGCCAGCAGCGCCGGGACAGTTAATTCACCCCTCCACTTT.

The chain couples TRBV7-2 to TRBJ2-5; TRBD1 might be the D (5 bases). CDR1 is SGHTA, CDR2 FQGNSA, per germline. The CDR3 has 14 residues. V dropped 2 bases and J dropped 5 bases, with 12 bases sitting between them. CDR3 in DNA: TGTGCCAGCAGCTTAAGGGGTTTCGGGGAGACCCAGTACTTC. Its translation: CASSLRGFGETQYF.

This chain links TRBV4-3 with TRBJ2-2; the D gene is possibly TRBD2 (6 bases). CDR3 length equals 16 residues. Trimming took off 4 bases at V and 4 bases at J, with 16 bases between the two ends. Germline CDR1 reads LGHNA; CDR2 reads YSLEER. For the CDR3, the DNA is TGCGCCAGCAGCCGAGCGGGCGGGGAGGCCACCGGGGAGCTGTTTTTT. This codes for CASSRAGGEATGELFF.